A selection of T cell receptor beta chains follows, all from one sample in a study of T cell responses to AZD1222 COVID-19 vaccine. The repertoire was sequenced with immunoSEQ multiplex PCR; TCRdb's copy has only in-frame clones and lacks some. This table holds around 130,000 clones, 93% found once. This sample comprised peripheral blood, obtained on day 0 of AZD1222 vaccination. The source of these receptors is an adult in good health. The CDR3 runs from the conserved cysteine through the conserved F or W. The order of the fields is J gene, D gene, clone size, V gene, CDR3 protein, CDR3 DNA. A D gene is named only where the DNA matches it firmly. The size of a clone is reported for some rows only, either as once, few or many, or as a class for expanded clones.

TRBJ2-1,TRBD2,.,TRBV7-7,CASSLGASGGTNEQFF,TGTGCCAGCAGCTTAGGGGCTAGCGGGGGAACCAATGAGCAGTTCTTC
TRBJ1-1,.,.,TRBV10-2,CASSEPGNTEAFF,TGCGCCAGCAGTGAGCCTGGGAACACTGAAGCTTTCTTT
TRBJ1-1,.,.,TRBV11-2,CASSEGLGGTEAFF,TGTGCCAGCAGCGAGGGTCTCGGAGGTACGGAAGCTTTCTTT
TRBJ1-1,.,.,TRBV10-3,CAISERPDTEAFF,TGTGCCATCAGTGAACGACCGGACACTGAAGCTTTCTTT
TRBJ1-1,TRBD1,.,TRBV19,CASSPGQGVRDTEAFF,TGTGCCAGTAGTCCCGGACAGGGCGTGAGGGACACTGAAGCTTTCTTT
TRBJ1-5,.,few,TRBV9,CASSPSAGSSNQPQHF,TGTGCCAGCAGCCCTTCAGCCGGGAGTAGCAATCAGCCCCAGCATTTT
TRBJ2-1,TRBD2,.,TRBV5-6,CASSFGTNNEQFF,TGTGCCAGCAGCTTCGGGACTAACAATGAGCAGTTCTTC
TRBJ1-2,.,.,TRBV4-1,CASSQGGRGYTF,TGCGCCAGCAGCCAAGGGGGGAGGGGCTACACCTTC
TRBJ1-1,.,.,TRBV3-1/TRBV3-2,CASSQDTGHLNTEAFF,TGTGCCAGCAGCCAAGATACAGGACACTTGAACACTGAAGCTTTCTTT
TRBJ1-1,.,.,TRBV29-1,CSVYGGDLNTEAFF,TGCAGCGTTTACGGGGGCGATTTGAACACTGAAGCTTTCTTT
TRBJ1-4,.,.,TRBV4-1,CASSNSREKLFF,TGCGCCAGCAGCAACTCTAGGGAAAAACTGTTTTTT
TRBJ1-1,TRBD1,.,TRBV28,CASSSGTPSFKTGSMNTEAFF,TGTGCCAGCAGTTCCGGAACTCCCTCCTTTAAGACAGGGAGCATGAACACTGAAGCTTTCTTT
TRBJ1-2,.,.,TRBV6-5,CASSYGVAGYTF,TGTGCCAGCAGTTACGGGGTTGCTGGCTACACCTTC
TRBJ2-3,.,.,TRBV20-1,CSALEPDTQYF,TGCAGTGCACTAGAGCCAGATACGCAGTATTTT
TRBJ2-1,.,once,TRBV5-6,CASIPPGTWGMGEQFF,TGTGCCAGTATCCCTCCGGGGACCTGGGGGATGGGTGAGCAGTTCTTC
TRBJ2-5,.,.,TRBV12-1,CASSFAQIAVETQYF,TGTGCCAGCAGCTTTGCTCAGATTGCTGTCGAGACCCAGTACTTC
TRBJ1-4,.,.,TRBV5-1,CASSLALAEGEKLFF,TGCGCCAGCAGCTTGGCCTTGGCAGAGGGAGAAAAACTGTTTTTT
TRBJ2-1,.,.,TRBV7-7,CASSPGTSHPDNEQFF,TGTGCCAGCAGCCCAGGGACTTCTCACCCCGACAATGAGCAGTTCTTC
TRBJ1-3,.,.,TRBV5-1,CASSQEASGNTIYF,TGCGCCAGCAGCCAGGAGGCCTCTGGAAACACCATATATTTT
TRBJ1-5,.,.,TRBV10-3,CAISESGDQPQHF,TGTGCCATCAGTGAGTCAGGGGATCAGCCCCAGCATTTT
TRBJ2-1,TRBD2,.,TRBV9,CASSPSGGPYNEQFF,TGTGCCAGCAGCCCTAGCGGGGGACCCTACAATGAGCAGTTCTTC
TRBJ1-5,.,.,TRBV28,CASSLGPNQPQHF,TGTGCCAGCAGTCTGGGGCCCAATCAGCCCCAGCATTTT
TRBJ2-5,.,.,TRBV18,CASSPPRGQGQETQYF,TGTGCCAGCTCACCACCTCGTGGGCAGGGGCAAGAGACCCAGTACTTC
TRBJ1-5,.,.,TRBV6-2/TRBV6-3,CASSADILEGGQPQHF,TGTGCCAGCAGTGCCGATATCCTCGAAGGGGGTCAGCCCCAGCATTTT
TRBJ1-4,.,once,TRBV29-1,CSVEGGPNEKLFF,TGCAGCGTTGAAGGCGGACCTAATGAAAAACTGTTTTTT
TRBJ1-1,.,.,TRBV6-5,CASSYSGAGIREAFF,TGTGCCAGCAGTTACTCGGGAGCAGGGATCCGTGAAGCTTTCTTT
TRBJ2-1,TRBD1,.,TRBV15,CATSSETGTHNEQFF,TGTGCCACCAGCAGCGAGACAGGGACACACAATGAGCAGTTCTTC
TRBJ2-1,.,once,TRBV19,CASSMLLPAYNEQFF,TGTGCCAGTAGTATGCTCCTCCCCGCCTACAATGAGCAGTTCTTC
TRBJ1-2,TRBD1,.,TRBV6-5,CASRSPGQGNGYTF,TGTGCCAGCAGGTCACCGGGACAGGGGAATGGCTACACCTTC
TRBJ1-2,.,.,TRBV27,CASRSQRNGYTF,TGTGCCAGCAGGTCACAGAGAAATGGCTACACCTTC
TRBJ1-1,.,.,TRBV7-8,CASSRPLDSEAFF,TGTGCCAGCAGCCGTCCTTTAGACAGCGAAGCTTTCTTT
TRBJ1-4,TRBD1,.,TRBV18,CASSPRDSREKLFF,TGTGCCAGCTCACCACGGGACAGCCGGGAAAAACTGTTTTTT
TRBJ2-7,.,.,TRBV10-1,CASSDHSYEQYF,TGCGCCAGCAGTGACCACTCCTACGAGCAGTACTTC
TRBJ2-5,TRBD2,.,TRBV5-1,CASRRGAERETQYF,TGCGCCAGCCGGCGGGGGGCCGAGCGGGAGACCCAGTACTTC
TRBJ1-2,.,.,TRBV6-1,CASSEEVTGNNYGYTF,TGTGCCAGCAGTGAAGAGGTAACAGGCAATAACTATGGCTACACCTTC
TRBJ1-2,.,.,TRBV12-3/TRBV12-4,CASSSRGYGYTF,TGTGCCAGCAGCTCTCGGGGCTATGGCTACACCTTC
TRBJ1-2,.,.,TRBV4-2,CASSQDRGLDYGYTF,TGTGCCAGCAGCCAAGATCGGGGTCTTGACTATGGCTACACCTTC
TRBJ1-3,.,.,TRBV5-4,CASSLRGGSGNTIYF,TGTGCCAGCAGCTTGAGAGGGGGCTCTGGAAACACCATATATTTT
TRBJ2-6,.,.,TRBV30,CAWNGLTGSSGANVLTF,TGTGCCTGGAACGGGCTTACAGGCTCCTCTGGGGCCAACGTCCTGACTTTC
TRBJ2-3,TRBD2,.,TRBV6-6,CASSNRGRRGDTQYF,TGTGCCAGCAGTAACCGTGGTAGGCGGGGGGATACGCAGTATTTT
TRBJ1-4,.,few,TRBV19,CASSAVGTGDEELFF,TGTGCCAGTAGCGCCGTTGGGACGGGAGATGAGGAACTGTTTTTT